This record concerns one T cell receptor beta chain sequence. The antigen is unknown. The data belong to a study of T cell repertoires in cytomegalovirus infection. Overall study: A matching HLA type, together with CMV infection, was signaled by public TCR beta signatures. Notes on the study in general: People with CMV and the relevant HLA were identified by cumulative public TCR beta family frequency. HLA-C-restricted CMV clonotypes gave the most frequent clonotype in two of eight donors.

The trim removed 7 bases at V and 0 bases at J, leaving 9 bases unmatched. Germline V gives CDR1 LNHDA, CDR2 SQIVND (reference sequence). The CDR3 runs 16 residues. TCRdb re-derived calls from the reads in MiXCR, one entry per CDR3 protein. This sample has 150,000 to 200,000 distinct CDR3 sequences, with approximately 14% found just once. This receptor was taken from a human donor in good health (CMV status not recorded). Some clones in this sample may be carry-over from other donors' samples. The material sequenced was PBMCs. V and J are TRBV19 and TRBJ1-1; 9 nucleotides agree with TRBD1. Here the CDR3 DNA reads TGTGCCAGTACCCCTCCGGGACAGGGCCTGAACACTGAAGCTTTCTTT. This codes for CASTPPGQGLNTEAFF.